The clone carrying this T cell receptor (beta chain) showed up just a few times. Its antigen is as yet unknown. This sample is part of a study of beta chain features in type 1 diabetes. General study results and limits: Since sequencing was performed on cDNA, cells with high TCR expression could be over-represented. For Type 1 diabetes patients, all four CD4+ subsets carried TCRB CDR3s that were moderately but significantly shorter.

Every isolated RNA sample was fully reverse transcribed, so sequencing captured expressed TCRB transcripts. The protocol was immunoSEQ multiplex PCR, while the TCRdb copy is restricted to in-frame clones and leaves out a portion. Here the sample spans about 320,000 clones, 14% being singletons. The sequence was obtained from a young man in good health. What was sequenced was central memory CD4+ T cells from blood.

CDR3 region: CASSGGLIGEAFF. In DNA form, the CDR3 reads TGTGCCAGCAGTGGGGGACTTATTGGTGAAGCTTTCTTT. V usage is TRBV2 and J usage is TRBJ1-1, with TRBD1 as a possible D gene (5 bases). Germline CDR1 and CDR2: SNHLY and FYNNEI. V lost 4 bases and J lost 7, with 13 bases in between. CDR3 size: 13 residues.